Listed below are T cell receptor beta chains from one sample, sequenced in a study of blood T cell repertoires in COVID-19. Profiling relied on immunoSEQ multiplex PCR, and the TCRdb table lists in-frame clones only, not all of them. In the table there are 65,000 to 95,000 clones, roughly 84% of which are singletons. The sequencing sample was made of peripheral blood. The source is a woman aged 45-59 years with acute or convalescent COVID-19. The CDR3 runs from the conserved cysteine through the conserved F or W. A D gene is named only where the DNA matches it firmly. Clone size, where shown, is once, few, many, or a class for clones that have expanded.

abundance,d_gene,j_gene,v_gene,CDR3nt,CDR3aa
few,TRBD2,TRBJ2-1,TRBV11-2,TGTGCCAGCAGCCCGATCAGCGGGAGGGCCGTCAATGAGCAGTTCTTC,CASSPISGRAVNEQFF
NA,TRBD1,TRBJ1-1,TRBV6-5,TGTGCCACCTCTTCAGGGGGCCTAGAGACTGCAGCTTTCTTT,CATSSGGLETAAFF
NA,NA,TRBJ1-2,TRBV5-4,TGTGCCACCTGGAAGGGGCAGAGCTATGGCTACACCTTC,CATWKGQSYGYTF
NA,NA,TRBJ2-6,TRBV2,TGTGCCAGCAGTGAATTGGGGGCCGGGGCCAACGTCCTGACTTTC,CASSELGAGANVLTF
few,TRBD1,TRBJ1-5,TRBV2,TGTGCCAGCAGTCGGGACAGGGGAAATCAGCCCCAGCATTTT,CASSRDRGNQPQHF
few,NA,TRBJ1-2,TRBV19,TGTGCCAGTAGTTTCAACAGGGAAGGAGTGAACTATGGCTACACCTTC,CASSFNREGVNYGYTF
NA,NA,TRBJ1-3,TRBV20-1,TGCAGTGCTACAGGGGGAAACACCATATATTTT,CSATGGNTIYF
NA,NA,TRBJ2-5,TRBV7-9,TGTGCCAGCAGCTTTGGCCTCATACAAGAGACCCAGTACTTC,CASSFGLIQETQYF
NA,NA,TRBJ2-3,TRBV10-3,TGTGCCATCAGTGATCCCCCCGGGACTCACCCCACAGATACGCAGTATTTT,CAISDPPGTHPTDTQYF
once,TRBD2,TRBJ2-7,TRBV29-1,TGCAGCGTTACCGTTGGAGCGGGATCACGGATCTACGAGCAGTACTTC,CSVTVGAGSRIYEQYF
once,NA,TRBJ2-5,TRBV5-1,TGCGCCAGCAGCTCCGCTGCAGGGCAAGAGACCCAGTACTTC,CASSSAAGQETQYF
NA,TRBD1,TRBJ1-2,TRBV6-5,TGTGCCAGCTGCGGACAGGGGAGCTATGGCTACACCTTC,CASCGQGSYGYTF
NA,TRBD1,TRBJ2-1,TRBV19,TGTGCCAGCCGGAACAGGGGCCTGGGTAACAATGAGCAGTTCTTC,CASRNRGLGNNEQFF
NA,NA,TRBJ2-3,TRBV5-1,TGCGCCAGCAGCTTGCAAGCGGGCACAGATACGCAGTATTTT,CASSLQAGTDTQYF
NA,NA,TRBJ2-7,TRBV18,TGTGCCAGCTCACCGGATCTAGGCGAGCAGTACTTC,CASSPDLGEQYF
NA,NA,TRBJ2-6,TRBV21-1,TGTGCCAGCAGCAGAGAAGGACCGGGACAGGGGATGTTCGGGGCCAACGTCCTGACTTTC,CASSREGPGQGMFGANVLTF
few,NA,TRBJ2-7,TRBV7-8,TGTGCCAGCACCCGCCGGCAACGGCTAGTTAGTGGTTCCTACGAGCAGTACTTC,CASTRRQRLVSGSYEQYF
NA,TRBD2,TRBJ2-7,TRBV6-2/TRBV6-3,TGTGCCAGCAGTTACCCCGCTAGCGGTCCCTACGAGCAGTACTTC,CASSYPASGPYEQYF
NA,NA,TRBJ2-1,TRBV9,TGTGCCAGCTCGGGGGTTGGGACAGACAATGAGCAGTTCTTC,CASSGVGTDNEQFF
once,NA,TRBJ2-1,TRBV7-9,TGTGCCAGCAGCTTGATTGAACGGGGAGGTAATGAGCAGTTCTTC,CASSLIERGGNEQFF
NA,NA,TRBJ2-2,TRBV29-1,TGCAGCGTACCTGACCCGCGCGGCACCGGGGAGCTGTTTTTT,CSVPDPRGTGELFF
NA,TRBD1,TRBJ1-2,TRBV19,TGTGCCAGTAGTAGGGACAGAGCACTCTTCTACGGCTACACCTTC,CASSRDRALFYGYTF
NA,NA,TRBJ2-2,TRBV7-2,TGTGCCAGCAGCTTTCCGAGCACCGGGGAGCTGTTTTTT,CASSFPSTGELFF
NA,TRBD1,TRBJ1-1,TRBV6-5,TGTGCCAGCAGTTACTCCGGGGGACAGGGTTCAGCTTTCTTT,CASSYSGGQGSAFF
NA,TRBD1,TRBJ2-1,TRBV4-2,TGTGCCAGCAGCCAAGATCAACCTCAGGGGGCCAGGGATGAGCAGTTCTTC,CASSQDQPQGARDEQFF
NA,TRBD1,TRBJ1-1,TRBV25-1,TGTGCCAGCAGTCGCACAGGGGGGACTGAAGCTTTCTTT,CASSRTGGTEAFF
once,NA,TRBJ1-1,TRBV7-2,TGTGCCAGCAGCTTAGAGTCGACCAGGAGGGGTTTCTTT,CASSLESTRRGFF
NA,NA,TRBJ2-2,TRBV28,TGTGCCAGCAGTTTCCCAGGCACCGGGGAGCTGTTTTTT,CASSFPGTGELFF
NA,NA,TRBJ1-1,TRBV7-9,TGTGCCAGCAGCTTAGTCGGAGTGAACACTGAAGCTTTCTTT,CASSLVGVNTEAFF
NA,TRBD1,TRBJ1-4,TRBV5-1,TGCGCCAGCAGAGGGACAGGGGGCGGTTCGGCTAATGAAAAACTGTTTTTT,CASRGTGGGSANEKLFF
NA,NA,TRBJ1-6,TRBV10-3,TGTGCCATCAGTGAGCCCCTTGAGGGCCCCTATAATTCACCCCTCCACTTT,CAISEPLEGPYNSPLHF
NA,NA,TRBJ2-5,TRBV10-2,TGCGCCAGCAGTGAGGTTGGGCTAGGGGAAAAGACCCAGTACTTC,CASSEVGLGEKTQYF
once,NA,TRBJ2-5,TRBV21-1,TGTGCCAGCATGGAGGCTAGCGGGACGACCCAGTACTTC,CASMEASGTTQYF
NA,NA,TRBJ1-2,TRBV3-1/TRBV3-2,TGTGCCAGCAGCCAAGACGCGACAGGACGGGGTGGCTACACCTTC,CASSQDATGRGGYTF
NA,NA,TRBJ2-1,TRBV5-4,TGTGCCAGCAGCTTGAGTGTAGGGACACACAATGAGCAGTTCTTC,CASSLSVGTHNEQFF
NA,TRBD1,TRBJ1-3,TRBV18,TGTGCCAGCTCACTTACCGGGACAGGGGGTTCCGGAAACACCATATATTTT,CASSLTGTGGSGNTIYF
NA,NA,TRBJ2-1,TRBV9,TGTGCCAGCAGCGCCGGAGGAGAAGGGCGATCTCTTGTCTACAATGAGCAGTTCTTC,CASSAGGEGRSLVYNEQFF
NA,TRBD2,TRBJ2-7,TRBV5-6,TGTGCCAGCAGCGTCTGGACTAGCGGGAGGGTACCGTACGAGCAGTACTTC,CASSVWTSGRVPYEQYF
NA,TRBD1,TRBJ1-4,TRBV6-5,TGTGCCAGCAGTTACGGGCAGGGGGCGCAGGGTGAAAAACTGTTTTTT,CASSYGQGAQGEKLFF
NA,NA,TRBJ2-5,TRBV7-6,TGTGCCAGCAGCTTAGAGGACTGGACGAAACAAGAGACCCAGTACTTC,CASSLEDWTKQETQYF
NA,TRBD1,TRBJ1-4,TRBV28,TGTGCCAGCAGGGGTACGACAGGGATTGGTGAAAAACTGTTTTTT,CASRGTTGIGEKLFF
few,NA,TRBJ1-6,TRBV30,TGTGCCTGGAGTACGATGGGCAGGAGGGGAAATTCACCCCTCCACTTT,CAWSTMGRRGNSPLHF
NA,TRBD2,TRBJ2-1,TRBV11-2,TGTGCCAGCAGCTTGTTAGCGGGAGGGTATAATGAGCAGTTCTTC,CASSLLAGGYNEQFF
NA,NA,TRBJ1-3,TRBV7-2,TGTGCCAGCAGCCCACAGGGTACTGGAAACACCATATATTTT,CASSPQGTGNTIYF
NA,NA,TRBJ2-7,TRBV7-2,TGTGCCAGCAGCTCGGACAAACGTGAGCAGTACTTC,CASSSDKREQYF
NA,NA,TRBJ2-2,TRBV15,TGTGCCACCAGCTCGTTGGGGGCCACCGGGGAGCTGTTTTTT,CATSSLGATGELFF
few,NA,TRBJ2-2,TRBV7-9,TGTGCCAGCAGCTTGACCTCCGGGGTCCGACGGGAGCTGTTTTTT,CASSLTSGVRRELFF
NA,NA,TRBJ1-5,TRBV7-2,TGTGCCAGCAGCCCTACCCCTAAGATTCGAAATCAGCCCCAGCATTTT,CASSPTPKIRNQPQHF
NA,NA,TRBJ1-2,TRBV7-2,TGTGCCAGCAGTCCCACAGCTAACTATGGCTACACCTTC,CASSPTANYGYTF
NA,TRBD2,TRBJ2-3,TRBV3-1/TRBV3-2,TGTGCCAGCAGCTTAATCAGCGGGAGGGCCGGAGATACGCAGTATTTT,CASSLISGRAGDTQYF
NA,TRBD1,TRBJ2-2,TRBV4-3,TGCGCCAGCAGCCAGGGACCGGGACAGGGGTTTCCCGGGGAGCTGTTTTTT,CASSQGPGQGFPGELFF
few,TRBD2,TRBJ2-7,TRBV19,TGTGCCAGTAGCATGGAGGGAGGGTCCTACGAGCAGTACTTC,CASSMEGGSYEQYF
NA,NA,TRBJ2-3,TRBV18,TGTGCCAGCTCGACCCTCGGAGGCACAGATACGCAGTATTTT,CASSTLGGTDTQYF
NA,TRBD2,TRBJ2-3,TRBV2,TGTGCCACGCCAACGGGAGCGGGGATCACAGATACGCAGTATTTT,CATPTGAGITDTQYF
NA,TRBD1,TRBJ2-2,TRBV6-5,TGTGCCAGCAGGACAGGGGTGAACACCGGGGAGCTGTTTTTT,CASRTGVNTGELFF
NA,TRBD1,TRBJ1-5,TRBV18,TGTGCCAGCTCACCCAGGACAGGTCACAATCAGCCCCAGCATTTT,CASSPRTGHNQPQHF
NA,NA,TRBJ2-1,TRBV15,TGTGCCACCAGCAGAGATCGGCTAGTCTACAATGAGCAGTTCTTC,CATSRDRLVYNEQFF
few,TRBD1,TRBJ2-2,TRBV6-5,TGTGCCGGCCGGGACAGGGGCCCTACCGGGGAGCTGTTTTTT,CAGRDRGPTGELFF
NA,TRBD1,TRBJ1-5,TRBV4-3,TGCGCCAGCAGCCAGACACAGGGGTTTGGGCAGCCCCAGCATTTT,CASSQTQGFGQPQHF
NA,TRBD1,TRBJ2-7,TRBV6-5,TGTGCCAGCAGCCAGGGACAGCACTACGAGCAGTACTTC,CASSQGQHYEQYF